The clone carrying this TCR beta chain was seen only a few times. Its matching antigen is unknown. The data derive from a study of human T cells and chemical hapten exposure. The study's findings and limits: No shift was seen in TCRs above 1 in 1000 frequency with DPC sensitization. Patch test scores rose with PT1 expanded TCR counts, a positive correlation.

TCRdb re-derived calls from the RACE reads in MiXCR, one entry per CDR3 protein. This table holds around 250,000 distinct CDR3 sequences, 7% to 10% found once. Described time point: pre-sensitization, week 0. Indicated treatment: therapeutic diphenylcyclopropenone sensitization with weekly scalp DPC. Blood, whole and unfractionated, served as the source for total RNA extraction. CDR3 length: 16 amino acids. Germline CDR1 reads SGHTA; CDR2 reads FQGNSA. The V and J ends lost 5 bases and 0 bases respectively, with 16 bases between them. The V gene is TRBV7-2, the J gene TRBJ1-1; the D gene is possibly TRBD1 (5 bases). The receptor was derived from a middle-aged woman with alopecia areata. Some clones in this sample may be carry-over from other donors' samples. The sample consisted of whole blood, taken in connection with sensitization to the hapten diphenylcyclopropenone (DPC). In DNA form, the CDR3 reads TGTGCCAGCAGCCCACGATTGACAGCCCTGAACACTGAAGCTTTCTTT. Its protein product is CASSPRLTALNTEAFF.